These 19 T cell receptor beta chains share one sample of origin, sequenced in a study of cytomegalovirus exposure and HLA in healthy donors. PCR involved 60 Vbeta and 13 Jbeta primers. The repertoire was sequenced with immunoSEQ multiplex PCR; TCRdb's copy has only in-frame clones and lacks some. Of about 190,000 clones in the sample, roughly 84% were seen once. Source material: PBMCs. All receptors come from a boy aged 2 to 10 in good health and CMV-seronegative.

This chain uses TRBV6-6 with TRBJ2-3; TRBD2 aligns across 7 bases. Losses at the gene ends were 6 bases for V and 1 base for J; bases not matched to a gene: 4. CDR1 and CDR2 (germline): MNHNY, SVGAGI (reference sequence). The CDR3 covers 14 residues. CDR3 in amino acids: CASSKGGGTDTQYF. The CDR3 DNA reads TGTGCCAGCAGCAAGGGAGGGGGCACAGATACGCAGTATTTT.

The chain combines TRBV27 with TRBJ2-5; 9 nucleotides match TRBD2. The V segment lost 5 bases and the J segment 3 bases; nucleotides outside the gene matches: 7. Germline values: CDR1 MNHEY, CDR2 SMNVEV (reference sequence). This CDR3 contains 15 residues. CDR3 in amino acids: CASSLAGTAKETQYF. The CDR3 DNA reads as TGTGCCAGCAGTCTAGCGGGGACCGCCAAAGAGACCCAGTACTTC.

The chain uses TRBV9 and TRBJ1-2, with a weak D call TRBD1 (6 bases). The CDR3 is 15 residues long. Germline CDR1 is SGDLS and CDR2 is YYNGEE. The V end was cut by 5 bases, the J end by 0 bases, with 14 bases between. Here the CDR3 DNA reads TGTGCCAGCAGAGGGACGGGACACCCTAACTATGGCTACACCTTC. Translation gives CASRGTGHPNYGYTF.

The chain combines TRBV6-5 with TRBJ1-2; the D gene is possibly TRBD1 (5 bases). Germline V gene sequence: CDR1 MNHEY, CDR2 SVGAGI. V dropped 0 bases and J dropped 8 bases, with 19 bases sitting between them. The CDR3 has 16 amino acids. The CDR3 DNA reads as TGTGCCAGCAGTTACTCAGGTCTGGGTGGGGGGAACGGCTACACCTTC. This encodes CASSYSGLGGGNGYTF.

V gene TRBV10-3 combines with J gene TRBJ2-1, with D possibly matching TRBD2 (5 bases). This CDR3 is built from 13 residues. V lost 9 bases to trimming and J lost 8 bases, with 17 bases between them. CDR1 and CDR2 (germline): ENHRY, SYGVKD. CDR3 loop: CAIGEEGLYEQFF. The DNA for the CDR3 is TGTGCCATTGGGGAAGAGGGTTTGTATGAGCAGTTCTTC.

This CDR3 is CASSLRVEETQYF. CDR3 coding DNA: TGTGCCAGCAGCCTCAGGGTTGAAGAGACCCAGTACTTC. The chain links TRBV7-3 to TRBJ2-5, with D maybe TRBD1 (5 bases). The CDR3 runs to 13 residues. Germline V lookup: CDR1 SGHTA, CDR2 FQGTGA. The V end lost 5 bases, the J end lost 3 bases, and 10 bases lay between the germline ends.

This clone was detected only once. The V call is TRBV4-3, the J call TRBJ2-5; 9 bases fit TRBD1. Near its end, the DNA agrees better with TRBJ2-7, so the J call may be wrong. CDR1 LGHNA and CDR2 YSLEER come from the germline V gene. The CDR3 is 14 residues long. The CDR3 nucleotides read TGCGCCAGCAGCCAAGGCGACAGGGGGTACGAGCAGTACTTC. Translating it yields CASSQGDRGYEQYF.

The chain links TRBV29-1 to TRBJ2-3; 9 nucleotides align to TRBD1. J lost 13 bases, V lost 6 bases, and 11 bases had no gene match. Germline values: CDR1 SQVTM, CDR2 ANQGSEA. This CDR3 is 12 amino acids long. For the CDR3, the DNA is TGCAGCGTAGGGGATCCGGGACAGGGCAAGTATTTT. This sequence encodes CSVGDPGQGKYF.

This chain connects TRBV9 to TRBJ2-7; possibly TRBD1 for D (5 bases). Trimming shortened V by 0 bases and J by 2 bases, and 9 bases separated the two germline ends. The CDR3 consists of 14 residues. Germline lookup yields CDR1 SGDLS and CDR2 YYNGEE. CDR3 amino acids: CASSVDTGPYEQYF. The CDR3 DNA reads as TGTGCCAGCAGCGTAGATACAGGCCCCTACGAGCAGTACTTC.

The chain links TRBV19 to TRBJ1-4; 7 nucleotides align to TRBD1. Unmatched junction bases numbered 6, after V lost 4 bases and J lost 7 bases. The CDR3 is 14 residues long. Germline V CDR1 and CDR2: LNHDA, SQIVND (reference sequence). The chain's CDR3 is CASSTQGGSEKLFF. CDR3 DNA: TGTGCCAGTAGTACCCAGGGGGGAAGTGAAAAACTGTTTTTT.

This chain joins TRBV5-1 and TRBJ2-2; TRBD1 agrees at 8 bases. With 3 bases clipped from V and 6 bases from J, the junction kept 19 bases outside the gene matches. The length of the CDR3 is 19 residues. Germline CDR1 SGHRS, CDR2 YFSETQ. The CDR3 nucleotides are TGCGCCAGCAGCTCGGAGGCAGGGGGCACGAGTCTCGTGGCCGGGGAGCTGTTTTTT. As protein: CASSSEAGGTSLVAGELFF.

The chain links TRBV11-1 to TRBJ2-7; D possibly corresponds to TRBD1 (6 bases). Trimming took off 5 bases at V and 2 bases at J, with 10 bases between the two ends. The CDR3 is 13 amino acids. Germline CDR1 SGHAT, CDR2 FQDESV (reference sequence). The CDR3 loop reads CASSRGQTYEQYF. CDR3 bases: TGTGCCAGCAGCCGCGGACAGACCTACGAGCAGTACTTC.

The rearrangement joins TRBV5-6 to TRBJ2-1; possibly TRBD2 for D (6 bases). The CDR3 is 16 amino acids. Germline CDR1 SGHDT, CDR2 YYEEEE. Trimming left V 4 bases short and J 8 bases short, with 22 bases between. This CDR3 is CASSAGGTSRFDEQFF. The CDR3 DNA reads as TGTGCCAGCAGCGCCGGCGGTACTAGCCGTTTCGATGAGCAGTTCTTC.

This rearrangement joins TRBV2 to TRBJ2-7; 7 bases fit TRBD1. In germline, CDR1 is SNHLY, CDR2 FYNNEI. The J segment lost 5 bases and the V segment lost 3 bases, leaving 10 bases of the junction unmatched. There are 15 residues in the CDR3. CDR3 DNA: TGTGCCAGCAGTGACGAACAGGGGACCCCACACGAGCAGTACGTC. Protein: CASSDEQGTPHEQYV.

CDR3 region: CASSLGDSPNEKLFF. CDR3 in DNA: TGTGCCAGCAGCTTAGGAGACAGTCCTAATGAAAAACTGTTTTTT. The chain uses TRBV7-6 and TRBJ1-4; D is perhaps TRBD1 (5 bases). Germline V lookup: CDR1 SGHVS, CDR2 FNYEAQ. CDR3 size: 15 residues. The V end lost 1 base, the J end lost 3 bases, and 9 bases lay between the germline ends.

This chain connects TRBV15 to TRBJ2-2, with TRBD1 identical over 10 bases. This CDR3 has 16 amino acids. J gave up 5 bases and V 1 base, and 4 bases lay outside the gene matches. Germline loops: CDR1 LNHNV, CDR2 YYDKDF (reference sequence). The CDR3 DNA reads TGTGCCACCAGCAGAGGGACAGGGGGAAAGACCGGGGAGCTGTTTTTT. Its protein product is CATSRGTGGKTGELFF.

The rearrangement links TRBV25-1 to TRBJ2-3; D might be TRBD1 (5 bases). CDR3 length: 17 amino acids. Germline V CDR1 and CDR2: MGHDK, SYGVNS. With 10 bases removed from V and 1 base from J, the gap between germline ends came to 24 bases. The CDR3 DNA reads as TGTGCCACCCGAACTACAGGAACGGTTTTAGGCACAGATACGCAGTATTTT. This codes for CATRTTGTVLGTDTQYF.

The chain links TRBV6-1 to TRBJ2-5; 9 nucleotides line up with TRBD1. With the DNA end fitting TRBJ2-7 better, the J assignment may be wrong. The CDR3 has 16 residues. Germline CDR1 MNHNS, CDR2 SASEGT. CDR3 sequence reads: CASSEAGTGPSYEQYF. The CDR3 DNA follows: TGTGCCAGCAGTGAAGCTGGGACAGGGCCCTCCTACGAGCAGTACTTC.

In this sample, this clone turned up a few times. The CDR3 DNA follows: TGTGCCAGCAGTTTAGGACAGGCCAACTATGGCTACACCTTC. This gives the protein CASSLGQANYGYTF. The chain joins TRBV6-5 to TRBJ1-2; 7 bases agree with TRBD1. The CDR3 length is 14 residues. V shed 4 bases, J shed 2 bases, and the junction held 4 bases outside the gene matches. Looked up from germline, CDR1 is MNHEY and CDR2 is SVGAGI.